A selection of T cell receptor beta chains follows, all from one sample in a study of metastatic and nonmetastatic thyroid tumors. Using MiXCR, TCRdb re-called clones from the PCR reads. The repertoire consists of under 30,000 clones, with about 15% occurring once and the leading ten covering 15% to 19%. Input material: blood. These receptors were obtained from a male donor with papillary thyroid cancer or a benign thyroid nodule (not recorded which). Some clones in this sample may be carry-over from other donors' samples. Each CDR3 is given with its conserved first and last residue. A D gene is named only where the DNA matches it firmly. Clone size is given for some rows only: seen once, a few or many times, or a class if the clone is expanded.

- | TRBJ1-3 | TRBV28 | - | CASSLGRHAAWTIYF | TGTGCCAGCAGTTTGGGGCGGCATGCCGCTTGGACCATATATTTT
many | TRBJ2-6 | TRBV20-1 | - | CSAKGGGANVLTF | TGCAGTGCAAAGGGCGGCGGGGCCAACGTCCTGACTTTC
many | TRBJ2-6 | TRBV25-1 | - | CASSSRDGGNTAGANVLTF | TGTGCCAGCAGTTCGAGGGACGGAGGAAACACCGCTGGGGCCAACGTCCTGACTTTC
many | TRBJ1-2 | TRBV20-1 | - | CSAPRTGGYTF | TGCAGTGCTCCTAGGACGGGTGGCTACACCTTC
many | TRBJ1-1 | TRBV11-2 | - | CASSLDRSGEIAFF | TGTGCCAGCAGCTTAGATCGGTCAGGGGAAATAGCTTTCTTT
many | TRBJ1-2 | TRBV2 | - | CASRPSGLPYGYTF | TGTGCCAGCAGGCCGTCGGGCCTTCCCTATGGCTACACCTTC
- | TRBJ1-5 | TRBV30 | - | CAWGVGGSGNQPQHF | TGTGCCTGGGGCGTAGGGGGATCGGGCAATCAGCCCCAGCATTTT
many | TRBJ2-5 | TRBV6-5 | - | CASSYELGREETQYF | TGTGCCAGCAGTTACGAGCTTGGACGTGAAGAGACCCAGTACTTC
many | TRBJ1-1 | TRBV20-1 | - | CSAREGGSWRWDTEAFF | TGCAGTGCTAGAGAGGGGGGTTCTTGGAGATGGGACACTGAAGCTTTCTTT
few | TRBJ2-7 | TRBV28 | - | CARRSGPSYEKYF | TGTGCCAGACGGTCAGGGCCTTCCTACGAGAAGTACTTC
- | TRBJ1-2 | TRBV5-6 | - | CASSLSGIYGYTF | TGTGCCAGCAGCTTGTCAGGGATCTATGGCTACACCTTC
many | TRBJ2-5 | TRBV3-1 | TRBD2 | CASSQDAGAPMETQYF | TGTGCCAGCAGCCAAGATGCGGGAGCACCCATGGAGACCCAGTACTTC
many | TRBJ2-5 | TRBV6-1 | TRBD2 | CASSPPERGWGTQYF | TGTGCCAGCAGTCCGCCCGAGCGGGGGTGGGGGACCCAGTACTTC
- | TRBJ2-1 | TRBV28 | TRBD2 | CASIAGAAGVYNEQFF | TGTGCCAGCATCGCCGGGGCAGCGGGGGTTTACAATGAGCAGTTCTTC
many | TRBJ1-4 | TRBV12-3/TRBV12-4 | - | CASSSTGFREKLFF | TGTGCCAGCAGTTCCACAGGGTTTCGGGAAAAACTGTTTTTT
many | TRBJ2-3 | TRBV12-3/TRBV12-4 | - | CASSPRGTQYF | TGTGCCAGCAGCCCGAGGGGTACGCAGTATTTT